Shown below are 3 T cell receptor beta chains from a single sample sequenced in a study of blood T cell repertoires in COVID-19. Generated by immunoSEQ multiplex PCR, the TCRdb table keeps only in-frame clones and is missing some. This sample has some 31,000 clones, with over 80% found just once. Sequencing used peripheral blood. The receptors derive from a human donor with active COVID-19. The donor label of this sample is uncertain.

This chain links TRBV30 with TRBJ2-1, with D possibly being TRBD2 (7 bases). Germline V CDR1 and CDR2: GTSNPN, SVGIG (reference sequence). The V end was cut by 5 bases, the J end by 6 bases, with 20 bases between. The CDR3 contains 15 residues. The CDR3 reads CAWENRVGEGNEQFF. The CDR3 DNA follows: TGTGCCTGGGAAAACAGGGTGGGGGAGGGCAATGAGCAGTTCTTC.

The chain has TRBV29-1 and TRBJ2-3; 8 positions agree with TRBD1. Germline CDR1 is SQVTM and CDR2 is ANQGSEA. The CDR3 spans 16 residues. V lost 6 bases and J lost 0; bases outside the gene matches: 11. CDR3 protein: CSVPTGAPFSTDTQYF. Written as DNA, the CDR3 is TGCAGCGTCCCGACAGGGGCCCCATTTAGCACAGATACGCAGTATTTT.

The genes are TRBV2 and TRBJ2-5, with 8 bases identical to TRBD2. This CDR3 is built from 17 residues. The germline gives CDR1 SNHLY, CDR2 FYNNEI. J gave up 4 bases and V 2 bases, and 12 bases lay outside the gene matches. CDR3 in DNA: TGTGCCAGCAGTGAAAGTAGGACGGGGGGGGCTAGAGAGACCCAGTACTTC. It encodes CASSESRTGGARETQYF.